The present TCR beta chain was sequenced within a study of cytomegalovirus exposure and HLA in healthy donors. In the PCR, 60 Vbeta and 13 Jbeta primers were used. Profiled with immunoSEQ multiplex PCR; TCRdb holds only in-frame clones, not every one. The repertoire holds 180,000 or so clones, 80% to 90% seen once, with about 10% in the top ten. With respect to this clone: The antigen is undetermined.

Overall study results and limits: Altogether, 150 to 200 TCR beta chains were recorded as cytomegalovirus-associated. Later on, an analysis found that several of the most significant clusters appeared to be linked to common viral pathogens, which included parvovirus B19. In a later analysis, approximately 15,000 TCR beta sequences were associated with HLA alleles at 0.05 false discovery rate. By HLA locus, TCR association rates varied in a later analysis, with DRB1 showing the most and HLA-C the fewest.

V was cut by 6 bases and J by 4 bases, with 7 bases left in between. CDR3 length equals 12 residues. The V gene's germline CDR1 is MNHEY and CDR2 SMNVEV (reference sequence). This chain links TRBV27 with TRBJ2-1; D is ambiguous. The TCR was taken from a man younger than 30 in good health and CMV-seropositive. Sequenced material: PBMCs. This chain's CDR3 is CASRTDYNEQFF. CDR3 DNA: TGTGCCAGCAGAACAGATTACAATGAGCAGTTCTTC.